This T cell receptor beta chain derives from a study of shared clonotypes between healthy human individuals. On the study more broadly: The cohort comprised a couple of women and three men. Their ages spanned 18 to 49 years.

Study observations and caveats: Represented diversity (both genetic and exposure-history) was limited by the small number of donors.

The germline V gene encodes CDR1 SGHVS and CDR2 FQNEAQ. The trim removed 2 bases at V and 6 bases at J, leaving 7 bases unmatched. The CDR3 covers 15 residues. On this clone: Its matching antigen is unknown.

The material for each subset, its genomic DNA, was split evenly across several immunoSEQ plates. Clones were read by immunoSEQ multiplex PCR, and TCRdb kept only the in-frame ones, dropping some. The sample comprises 950,000 to 1,200,000 clones, 77% of which are singletons, and more than 0.85% rests with the top ten. The sample taken for sequencing was memory CD4+ T cells from PBMCs. The subset denotes: CD45RA-negative fraction. The V call is TRBV7-8, the J call TRBJ2-7; TRBD2 agrees at 10 bases. The TCR was taken from a man younger than 30 in good health. Some clones in this sample may be carry-over from other donors' samples. The CDR3 bases are TGTGCCAGCAGCTTACCAGCGGGAGGGCAGCGCGAGCAGTACTTC. The encoded protein is CASSLPAGGQREQYF.